This T cell receptor (beta chain) came from a study of cytomegalovirus exposure and HLA in healthy donors. Trimming cost V 1 base and J 5 bases, with 12 bases left between them. The CDR3 extends over 15 amino acids. Germline CDR1 reads SEHNR; CDR2 reads FQNEAQ (reference sequence). General study findings and limits: Most TCR sequences were seen very rarely across donors, but some public TCRs occurred in many. Donors belonging to an Asian-associated ancestry cluster reportedly showed fewer N-insertions in productive TCRs than the roughly 680-donor mean, according to what a later analysis found.

The PCR made use of 60 Vbeta and 13 Jbeta primers. Clones were read by immunoSEQ multiplex PCR, and TCRdb kept only the in-frame ones, dropping some. The sample comprises over 70,000 clones, over 55% of which are singletons, and around a fifth rests with the top ten. Of note for this clone: As yet, its antigen is unknown.

The chain is built from TRBV7-9 and TRBJ1-5; D gene ambiguous. The TCR originated in a woman aged 45-65 years in good health and CMV-seropositive. Specimen: PBMCs. The chain's CDR3 is CASSLGRERDQPQHF. CDR3 in DNA: TGTGCCAGCAGCTTAGGGCGGGAACGGGATCAGCCCCAGCATTTT.